The clone carrying this TCR beta chain came up many times. Its antigen is not identified. The data belong to a study of T cells in Graves' hyperthyroidism and ophthalmopathy. Amplification of TCR beta CDR3 regions was performed using RNA transcripts as template. The TCR CDR3 first-round RT-PCR relied on the HTBI primer set. Using its own MiXCR run on the multiplex PCR reads, TCRdb lists one record per CDR3 protein. This repertoire shows 500,000 to 650,000 distinct CDR3 sequences, about 46% found once; its top ten account for about two fifths. Germline values: CDR1 SGHTA, CDR2 FQGNSA. Trimming at V came to 5 bases and at J to 4 bases, leaving 6 bases not matched to a gene. There are 16 residues in the CDR3. Patients having uncontrolled infection, another autoimmune disease, pregnancy or lactation were not included. The study, taken as a whole, reports: Ophthalmopathy and stable hyperthyroidism were told apart by a 13 V-J model. Among thyroid clonotypes expanded above 0.001, most also appeared in blood.

The chain recombines TRBV7-2 with TRBJ2-3; 13 bases line up with TRBD2. The clonotype was recovered from an adult woman with Graves' disease, either hyperthyroidism or ophthalmopathy (not recorded which). Sequenced input: peripheral blood or thyroid tissue (not recorded which). CDR3 coding DNA: TGTGCCAGCAGCACCGGACTAGCGGGAGTCTCAGATACGCAGTATTTT. Amino acids: CASSTGLAGVSDTQYF.